Each of the 27 T cell receptor beta chains below was sequenced from the same sample in a study of blood T cell repertoires in COVID-19. Clones were sequenced by immunoSEQ multiplex PCR, and TCRdb holds only the in-frame ones, with some missing. The table records roughly 230,000 clones, around 83% of them present only once. Sample: PBMCs or T cells enriched from blood (not recorded which). These receptors were collected from a woman between 45 and 60 years old who had been exposed to COVID-19.

This clone occurred once. The chain is built from TRBV4-1 and TRBJ2-7, with 8 positions matching TRBD1. V trimming: 5 bases; J trimming: 3 bases; junction bases outside the gene matches: 12. The CDR3 has 16 residues. The germline gives CDR1 MGHRA, CDR2 YSYEKL. This chain's CDR3 is CASSSIPRGQSYEQYF. The CDR3, as DNA: TGCGCCAGCAGCTCTATACCCAGGGGGCAAAGCTACGAGCAGTACTTC.

This sequence joins TRBV12-3 or TRBV12-4 and TRBJ1-1; no definite D call. This CDR3 spans 12 amino acids. The V end was cut by 2 bases, the J end by 7 bases, with 8 bases between. The CDR3 nucleotides are TGTGCCAGCAGTTTACGGGTGTATGAAGCTTTCTTT. Translating it yields CASSLRVYEAFF.

This clone showed up many times. The gene calls are TRBV7-8 and TRBJ1-6; 8 bases agree with TRBD1. V shed 1 base and J 7 bases; nucleotides not matched to a gene: 9. The germline V gene has CDR1 SGHVS and CDR2 FQNEAQ. There are 17 residues in the CDR3. This CDR3 reads CASSLVKDRVKNSPLHF. The CDR3 DNA is TGTGCCAGCAGCTTAGTCAAGGACAGGGTGAAGAATTCACCCCTCCACTTT.

The chain couples TRBV11-3 to TRBJ2-3; 8 bases align to TRBD2. Unmatched junction bases numbered 9, after V lost 6 bases and J lost 1 base. Germline V gene sequence: CDR1 SGHNT, CDR2 YENEEA. The CDR3 covers 16 residues. This CDR3 reads CASSRAGGLGTDTQYF. Written as DNA, the CDR3 is TGTGCCAGCAGTCGGGCGGGGGGACTCGGCACAGATACGCAGTATTTT.

J is TRBJ2-3 and V is TRBV5-1; D is undetermined. CDR1 and CDR2 (germline): SGHRS, YFSETQ. The CDR3 covers 15 residues. V lost 1 base to trimming and J lost 1 base, with 10 bases between them. DNA for the CDR3: TGCGCCAGCAGCTTGTCTGAGATCGGCACAGATACGCAGTATTTT. Encoded protein: CASSLSEIGTDTQYF.

The rearrangement joins TRBV5-1 to TRBJ2-2; 10 bases agree with TRBD2. CDR1 and CDR2 from the germline V gene are SGHRS and YFSETQ. The CDR3 is made up of 15 amino acids. Losses at the gene ends were 0 bases for V and 8 bases for J; bases not matched to a gene: 4. CDR3 sequence (DNA): TGCGCCAGCAGCTTGGGACTAGCGGGTTCAGGGGAGCTGTTTTTT. Translated: CASSLGLAGSGELFF.

This clone was recorded once. The chain recombines TRBV5-8 with TRBJ1-5; D may be TRBD1 (5 bases). Trimming stripped 4 bases from V and 0 bases from J, with 11 bases between. The CDR3 length is 15 residues. Germline V gene data show CDR1 as SGHTS and CDR2 as YDEGEE. The CDR3 coding sequence is TGTGCCAGCAGCCCTGACAGTTATAGCAATCAGCCCCAGCATTTT. The encoded protein is CASSPDSYSNQPQHF.

The chain carries TRBV19 and TRBJ1-5; maybe TRBD1 (6 bases). The CDR3 sequence is 15 residues long. The V and J ends lost 6 bases and 4 bases respectively, with 16 bases between them. Germline CDR1 reads LNHDA; CDR2 reads SQIVND (reference sequence). CDR3 DNA: TGTGCCAGTAGCCCCCGAAGGCAGGGGAATCAGCCCCAGCATTTT. Translated, it gives CASSPRRQGNQPQHF.

The rearrangement joins TRBV7-3 to TRBJ1-1; D is unclear. The V end lost 5 bases, the J end lost 2 bases, and 12 bases lay between the germline ends. The germline gives CDR1 SGHTA, CDR2 FQGTGA. The CDR3 has 14 amino acids. The CDR3 coding sequence is TGTGCCAGCAGCCCAGAGGTCACAAACACTGAAGCTTTCTTT. It translates to CASSPEVTNTEAFF.

The chain carries TRBV29-1 and TRBJ2-5, with D tentatively TRBD2 (7 bases). CDR3 length: 11 amino acids. The germline V gene encodes CDR1 SQVTM and CDR2 ANQGSEA. With 5 bases removed from V and 5 bases from J, the gap between germline ends came to 9 bases. CDR3 in DNA: TGCAGCGTTAAGGGGGGGGAGACCCAGTACTTC. Encoded protein: CSVKGGETQYF. Looking up the rest from reference TRBV29-1 and TRBJ2-5 gives the full variable domain: SAVISQKPSRDICQRGTSLTIQCQVDSQVTMMFWYRQQPGQSLTLIATANQGSEATYESGFVIDKFPISRPNLTFSTLTVSNMSPEDSSIYLCSVKGGETQYFGPGTRLLVL.

This chain uses TRBV6-5 with TRBJ1-4; D gene unclear. Trimming shortened V by 8 bases and J by 0 bases, and 13 bases separated the two germline ends. The CDR3 extends over 15 amino acids. Germline CDR1 is MNHEY and CDR2 is SVGAGI. In DNA, the CDR3 is TGTGCCAGCGGATGGCGGGTTGCAACTAATGAAAAACTGTTTTTT. This translates into CASGWRVATNEKLFF.

The V call is TRBV28, the J call TRBJ2-2; 7 bases fit TRBD1. V shed 4 bases and J 0 bases; nucleotides not matched to a gene: 2. Germline lookup yields CDR1 MDHEN and CDR2 SYDVKM. The CDR3 loop spans 15 amino acids. The CDR3 DNA reads TGTGCCAGCAGTTGGGGACAGACGAACACCGGGGAGCTGTTTTTT. Encoded protein: CASSWGQTNTGELFF.

The genes are TRBV19 and TRBJ2-2; TRBD1 agrees at 7 bases. The CDR3 runs to 15 residues. In germline, CDR1 is LNHDA, CDR2 SQIVND (reference sequence). Losses at the gene ends were 7 bases for V and 7 bases for J; bases not matched to a gene: 12. The CDR3 spells CASMGRDSFFGELFF. DNA of the CDR3: TGTGCCAGTATGGGCCGGGACAGTTTTTTCGGGGAGCTGTTTTTT.

The genes are TRBV5-8 and TRBJ2-3, with 7 bases aligning to TRBD2. With 4 bases clipped from V and 0 bases from J, the junction kept 8 bases outside the gene matches. Germline V gene sequence: CDR1 SGHTS, CDR2 YDEGEE. The CDR3 is made up of 16 amino acids. The CDR3 protein is CASSPGGYYSTDTQYF. The CDR3 region has the DNA TGTGCCAGCAGCCCGGGGGGTTATTATAGCACAGATACGCAGTATTTT. The full variable domain, with the rest looked up from reference TRBV5-8 and TRBJ2-3, is EAGVTQSPTHLIKTRGQQATLRCSPISGHTSVYWYQQALGLGLQFLLWYDEGEERNRGNFPPRFSGRQFPNYSSELNVNALELEDSALYLCASSPGGYYSTDTQYFGPGTRLTVL.

This chain joins TRBV19 and TRBJ1-1; no firm D call. V dropped 7 bases and J dropped 1 base, with 13 bases sitting between them. CDR1 is LNHDA, CDR2 SQIVND, per germline (reference sequence). This CDR3 comprises 14 residues. The CDR3 spells CASTPFRGNTEAFF. The CDR3 bases are TGTGCCAGTACCCCCTTCCGGGGGAACACTGAAGCTTTCTTT.

The chain uses TRBV11-2 and TRBJ2-1, with 12 nucleotides matching TRBD2. Germline CDR1 SGHAT, CDR2 FQNNGV. Trimming took 5 bases from V and 9 from J; bases not matched to a gene: 8. This CDR3 is 15 amino acids long. The CDR3: CASSILAGGLVEQFF. The CDR3 nucleotides read TGTGCCAGCAGCATCCTAGCGGGGGGGCTCGTTGAGCAGTTCTTC.

This chain joins TRBV6-1 and TRBJ1-5; a weak D match, TRBD1 (6 bases). In germline, CDR1 is MNHNS, CDR2 SASEGT. Trimming left V 1 base short and J 9 bases short, with 13 bases between. This CDR3 has 14 amino acids. CDR3 DNA: TGTGCCAGCAGTGAAGTGGACAGCATGGCGCCCCAGCATTTT. Translated: CASSEVDSMAPQHF.

The genes are TRBV20-1 and TRBJ2-7; tentative D call: TRBD1 (6 bases). V dropped 3 bases and J dropped 0 bases, with 15 bases sitting between them. The germline V gene has CDR1 DFQATT and CDR2 SNEGSKA (reference sequence). The CDR3 extends over 15 amino acids. DNA for the CDR3: TGCAGTGCTAGTCGACCCGAGGACAGCTCCTACGAGCAGTACTTC. Amino acids: CSASRPEDSSYEQYF.

In nucleotides, the CDR3 is TGCGCCAGCGGATGGTCAGGACAGGGGAGCGAGCAGTACTTC. Protein: CASGWSGQGSEQYF. The rearrangement links TRBV10-2 to TRBJ2-7, with 9 positions matching TRBD1. This CDR3 spans 14 amino acids. J lost 6 bases, V lost 8 bases, and 11 bases had no gene match. CDR1 WSHSY and CDR2 SAAADI come from the germline V gene.

The gene calls are TRBV28 and TRBJ1-3; D uncertain. The CDR3 length is 15 residues. The V end was cut by 5 bases, the J end by 5 bases, with 16 bases between. Germline V lookup: CDR1 MDHEN, CDR2 SYDVKM. Here the CDR3 reads CASSRGGDIRNTIYF. DNA of the CDR3: TGTGCCAGCAGTCGCGGCGGGGATATAAGAAACACCATATATTTT.

V usage is TRBV19 and J usage is TRBJ1-2; D remains unclear. V was cut by 1 base and J by 9 bases, with 12 bases left in between. The CDR3 runs to 13 residues. Germline CDR1 reads LNHDA; CDR2 reads SQIVND (reference sequence). CDR3 in DNA: TGTGCCAGTAGTATAGTACCGGGGAGAAGCTACACCTTC. Its translation: CASSIVPGRSYTF.

In this sample, this clone turned up a few times. The CDR3 DNA follows: TGTGCCAGCAGTCTAGACAGCAGGAATTCACCCCTCCACTTT. It codes for CASSLDSRNSPLHF. The chain employs TRBV2 and TRBJ1-6; perhaps TRBD1 as D (5 bases). The CDR3 totals 14 residues. V lost 5 bases, J lost 7 bases, and 12 bases lay in between. CDR1 is SNHLY, CDR2 FYNNEI, per germline.

This clone was counted only a few times. V and J are TRBV29-1 and TRBJ1-1; 8 nucleotides align to TRBD1. This CDR3 contains 13 residues. The V gene's germline CDR1 is SQVTM and CDR2 ANQGSEA. J was trimmed by 4 bases and V by 7 bases; bases with no gene match: 8. The CDR3 nucleotides read TGCAGCGCTCAGACAGGGGAGGGCACTGAAGCTTTCTTT. Translation: CSAQTGEGTEAFF.

CDR3 sequence reads: CASSILPVGNTGELFF. The CDR3 DNA reads TGTGCCAGTAGTATACTCCCGGTTGGTAACACCGGGGAGCTGTTTTTT. The chain joins TRBV19 to TRBJ2-2; no clear D gene. V shed 2 bases and J shed 2 bases, with 12 bases lying between them. The CDR3 has 16 residues. Germline lookup yields CDR1 LNHDA and CDR2 SQIVND (reference sequence).

The CDR3 nucleotides read TGTGCCAGCAGTTCCCTACAGGGTGGTGAGCAGTTCTTC. Translation gives CASSSLQGGEQFF. This chain links TRBV6-5 with TRBJ2-1; D possibly corresponds to TRBD1 (6 bases). The CDR3 totals 13 residues. CDR1 is MNHEY, CDR2 SVGAGI, per germline. The V and J ends lost 4 bases and 9 bases respectively, with 13 bases between them.

The genes are TRBV28 and TRBJ1-1, with D perhaps matching TRBD1 (5 bases). With 3 bases removed from V and 6 bases from J, the gap between germline ends came to 20 bases. Germline loops: CDR1 MDHEN, CDR2 SYDVKM. The length of the CDR3 is 16 residues. The CDR3 spells CASSLRAGWVRPEAFF. The CDR3 DNA is TGTGCCAGCAGTTTGAGAGCAGGGTGGGTCCGTCCTGAAGCTTTCTTT.

This clone has a single count. The genes are TRBV7-2 and TRBJ2-5; 8 bases are shared with TRBD1. This CDR3 contains 15 residues. V shed 3 bases and J 1 base; nucleotides not matched to a gene: 4. Germline assignment: CDR1 SGHTA and CDR2 FQGNSA. The DNA of the CDR3 is TGTGCCAGCAGCTTCCAGGGGGCCCCCCAAGAGACCCAGTACTTC. This sequence encodes CASSFQGAPQETQYF.